Presented here are 12 T cell receptor beta chains from one specimen sequenced in a study of blood T cell repertoires in COVID-19. The table came from immunoSEQ multiplex PCR; TCRdb's copy has only in-frame clones and leaves some out. The repertoire holds 300,000 to 400,000 clones, with more than 75% as singletons. Sequenced input: peripheral blood. All receptors derive from a young woman who had recovered from COVID-19.

This clone showed up just once. CDR3 amino acids: CASSKQARNTEAFF. CDR3 coding DNA: TGTGCCAGCAGCAAACAGGCCAGGAACACTGAAGCTTTCTTT. The V and J genes are TRBV9 and TRBJ1-1; a weak D match, TRBD1 (5 bases). Between the trimmed V and J ends, which lost 4 bases and 1 base, there was a span of 11 bases. CDR3 size: 14 residues. Germline lookup yields CDR1 SGDLS and CDR2 YYNGEE.

This chain uses TRBV19 with TRBJ1-5; TRBD1 agrees at 9 bases. The germline gives CDR1 LNHDA, CDR2 SQIVND (reference sequence). The CDR3 sequence is 14 residues long. Trimming took 9 bases from V and 6 from J; bases not matched to a gene: 9. The CDR3 DNA reads as TGTGCCAGCCACCCCGGGACAGGGCTTCAGCCCCAGCATTTT. Protein: CASHPGTGLQPQHF.

The chain has TRBV19 and TRBJ2-2; TRBD2 matches 12 bases. V dropped 11 bases and J dropped 4; count of bases not matched to a gene: 14. The CDR3 covers 17 residues. Germline CDR1 reads LNHDA; CDR2 reads SQIVND (reference sequence). The CDR3 nucleotides are TGTGCCTCCTTCGAACGACTAGCGGGAGTAGGCACCGGGGAGCTGTTTTTT. Translation: CASFERLAGVGTGELFF. Drawing the rest from reference TRBV19 and TRBJ2-2, the complete variable domain is DGGITQSPKYLFRKEGQNVTLSCEQNLNHDAMYWYRQDPGQGLRLIYYSQIVNDFQKGDIAEGYSVSREKKESFPLTVTSAQKNPTAFYLCASFERLAGVGTGELFFGEGSRLTVL.

The chain has TRBV5-6 and TRBJ2-7; 8 bases fit TRBD1. Germline V lookup: CDR1 SGHDT, CDR2 YYEEEE. The ends lost 4 bases at V and 4 bases at J; junction bases unmatched: 10. CDR3 length equals 15 residues. This CDR3 reads CASSRVRDRLYEQYV. CDR3 bases: TGTGCCAGCAGCCGGGTCCGGGACAGGCTTTACGAGCAGTACGTC.

V is TRBV25-1 and J is TRBJ1-2; TRBD1 agrees at 12 bases. The CDR3 runs 16 residues. J lost 3 bases, V lost 6 bases, and 8 bases had no gene match. CDR1 MGHDK and CDR2 SYGVNS come from the germline V gene. Written as DNA, the CDR3 is TGTGCCAGCAGGGGGACAGGGGGCATCCCCGACTATGGCTACACCTTC. Translation: CASRGTGGIPDYGYTF.

The chain has TRBV30 and TRBJ1-2; TRBD1 is a possible D gene (5 bases). V gave up 0 bases and J gave up 6 bases, with 14 bases separating them. Germline CDR1 GTSNPN, CDR2 SVGIG (reference sequence). This CDR3 is built from 14 residues. CDR3 loop: CAWSVLWGRNGYTF. CDR3 in DNA: TGTGCCTGGAGTGTACTATGGGGCCGTAATGGCTACACCTTC.

This chain uses TRBV7-9 with TRBJ2-1, with D maybe TRBD2 (6 bases). V lost 0 bases, J lost 4 bases, and 10 bases lay in between. The CDR3 spans 15 residues. Germline-derived CDR1 and CDR2 are SEHNR and FQNEAQ (reference sequence). CDR3 in DNA: TGTGCCAGCAGCTTAGCGGCGGGAACGTACAATGAGCAGTTCTTC. Its translation: CASSLAAGTYNEQFF.

V and J are TRBV5-4 and TRBJ2-1; D call uncertain. Germline V lookup: CDR1 SGHNT, CDR2 YYREEE (reference sequence). There are 11 residues in the CDR3. Trimming pared 4 bases from V and 6 bases from J, leaving 5 bases between. As DNA, the CDR3 is TGTGCCAGCAGCGCCGGCAATGAGCAGTTCTTC. Protein product: CASSAGNEQFF.

V gene TRBV30 combines with J gene TRBJ1-2, with no clear D. Germline CDR1 GTSNPN, CDR2 SVGIG (reference sequence). The CDR3 is made up of 13 amino acids. The V end lost 2 bases, the J end lost 2 bases, and 9 bases lay between the germline ends. The CDR3 nucleotides are TGTGCCTGGAGTACGCCAACAAACTATGGCTACACCTTC. This codes for CAWSTPTNYGYTF.

As regards this clone: Different DNA sequences within this sample yield the same CDR3. This CDR3 is CASSVDMDQPQHF. In DNA, the CDR3 is TGTGCCAGCAGCGTAGACATGGATCAGCCCCAGCATTTT. This chain links TRBV9 with TRBJ1-5; D gene unclear. There are 13 residues in the CDR3. Germline CDR1 is SGDLS and CDR2 is YYNGEE. The V end was cut by 0 bases, the J end by 5 bases, with 6 bases between.

The rearrangement uses TRBV2 and TRBJ2-3; TRBD1 matches at 8 bases. Trimming cost V 5 bases and J 5 bases; bases outside gene matches: 9. The CDR3 is made up of 15 amino acids. CDR1 is SNHLY and CDR2 is FYNNEI in the germline V gene. The CDR3 DNA sequence: TGTGCCAGCAGTCTAAGACAGGGGTCGGGAGATACGCAGTATTTT. As protein: CASSLRQGSGDTQYF.

The DNA for the CDR3 is TGTGCCAGCAGCTTAGTAGGGGTCGGGGGCGAGCAGTACGTC. Translated: CASSLVGVGGEQYV. The V call is TRBV11-2, the J call TRBJ2-7, with D possibly TRBD2 on 6 matching bases. The CDR3 runs to 14 residues. Germline V gene sequence: CDR1 SGHAT, CDR2 FQNNGV. V was trimmed by 1 base and J by 6 bases, leaving 13 bases between them.